The next 17 T cell receptor beta chains were all read from a single sample in a study of response to subunit inactivated influenza vaccine. MiXCR was run by TCRdb on the RT-PCR reads, yielding one entry per CDR3 protein. In the table there are 290,000 or so distinct CDR3 sequences, 20% to 25% of which are singletons. The source was PBMCs from blood, collected less than 22 months after vaccination. These TCRs come from a man between 50 and 75 years old who received an inactivated influenza vaccine.

This clonotype was recorded a few times. The chain links TRBV28 to TRBJ1-2, with 8 bases identical to TRBD1. Trimming cost V 5 bases and J 5 bases; bases outside gene matches: 16. The V gene's germline CDR1 is MDHEN and CDR2 SYDVKM. The CDR3 is 17 amino acids. CDR3: CASSLRTGTRSIYGYTF. CDR3 coding DNA: TGTGCCAGCAGTCTCCGGACAGGGACACGTTCTATTTATGGCTACACCTTC.

This chain connects TRBV5-1 to TRBJ2-7; 9 bases match TRBD1. The germline gives CDR1 SGHRS, CDR2 YFSETQ. Germline trimming cut 0 bases from V and 3 bases from J; bases unmatched to any gene: 7. The CDR3 contains 16 residues. CDR3 nucleotides: TGCGCCAGCAGCTTGGACTCGGGACAGGGACACTACGAGCAGTACTTC. It is translated as CASSLDSGQGHYEQYF.

The V and J genes are TRBV3-1 and TRBJ1-1; D is unclear. Per the germline V gene, CDR1 is LGHDT and CDR2 is YNNKEL (reference sequence). Trimming stripped 1 base from V and 0 bases from J, with 9 bases between. This CDR3 contains 15 residues. CDR3 bases: TGTGCCAGCAGCCAAGCGGCTAGCATGAACACTGAAGCTTTCTTT. Protein sequence: CASSQAASMNTEAFF.

This sequence joins TRBV29-1 and TRBJ2-3; 8 bases map to TRBD2. V was pared by 5 bases and J by 2 bases, with 9 bases of the junction left unmatched. The CDR3 loop spans 15 amino acids. Germline V gene data show CDR1 as SQVTM and CDR2 as ANQGSEA. CDR3 in DNA: TGCAGCGTTTCCCTACTAGCGGACCACACAGATACGCAGTATTTT. Translating gives CSVSLLADHTDTQYF.

This chain connects TRBV7-2 to TRBJ1-2; D is unresolved. This CDR3 spans 13 amino acids. Germline CDR1 SGHTA, CDR2 FQGNSA. Trimming left V 2 bases short and J 7 bases short, with 11 bases between. CDR3 in amino acids: CASSLLRRVGYTF. As DNA, the CDR3 is TGTGCCAGCAGCTTATTGAGGCGGGTTGGCTACACCTTC.

This clonotype was observed at least ten times. V usage is TRBV12-3 or TRBV12-4 and J usage is TRBJ1-2, with D uncertain. The CDR3 is made up of 17 amino acids. Trimming removed 5 bases from V and 3 bases from J, with 22 bases in between. The CDR3 is CASSDSWGTLWDYGYTF. CDR3 DNA sequence: TGTGCCAGCAGTGATTCTTGGGGAACCTTATGGGACTATGGCTACACCTTC.

This clonotype was seen a few times. The rearrangement joins TRBV10-3 to TRBJ2-7; 9 bases fit TRBD2. J was trimmed by 3 bases and V by 9 bases; bases with no gene match: 6. CDR1 and CDR2 (germline): ENHRY, SYGVKD. The CDR3 is 13 residues long. CDR3 amino acids: CAIRTSEGYEQYF. Written as DNA, the CDR3 is TGTGCCATAAGGACTAGCGAGGGCTACGAGCAGTACTTC.

This clonotype was seen a handful of times. The V and J genes are TRBV7-9 and TRBJ1-1; no definite D call. V lost 4 bases to trimming and J lost 2 bases, with 17 bases between them. CDR3 length: 16 residues. Per germline, CDR1 SEHNR and CDR2 FQNEAQ (reference sequence). CDR3 in amino acids: CASSSPPPRINTEAFF. In DNA form, the CDR3 reads TGTGCCAGCAGCTCACCGCCTCCCCGGATCAACACTGAAGCTTTCTTT.

This clonotype has a handful of counts. The chain is built from TRBV5-1 and TRBJ2-7; 9 bases agree with TRBD2. Losses at the gene ends were 4 bases for V and 2 bases for J; bases not matched to a gene: 7. The V gene's germline CDR1 is SGHRS and CDR2 YFSETQ. The CDR3 contains 15 residues. The CDR3 sequence: CASSQGLASTYEQYF. CDR3 DNA sequence: TGCGCCAGCAGCCAGGGACTAGCTTCGACCTACGAGCAGTACTTC.

In its sample, this clonotype was seen a few times. V gene TRBV7-2 combines with J gene TRBJ1-2; D is ambiguous. CDR1 is SGHTA and CDR2 is FQGNSA in the germline V gene. The V gene lost 1 base and the J gene lost 5 bases, with 11 bases spanning the gap. The CDR3 covers 14 residues. For the CDR3, the DNA is TGTGCCAGCAGCTTAGACGGTCCGGGGTATGGCTACACCTTC. Protein: CASSLDGPGYGYTF. The whole variable domain, remainder taken from reference TRBV7-2 and TRBJ1-2, is GAGVSQSPSNKVTEKGKDVELRCDPISGHTALYWYRQSLGQGLEFLIYFQGNSAPDKSGLPSDRFSAERTGGSVSTLTIQRTQQEDSAVYLCASSLDGPGYGYTFGSGTRLTVV.

This clonotype appeared a single time. The chain has TRBV2 and TRBJ2-1; D is ambiguous. Germline V gene lookup returns CDR1 SNHLY and CDR2 FYNNEI. The CDR3 length is 13 residues. Trimming shortened V by 2 bases and J by 6 bases, and 8 bases separated the two germline ends. This chain's CDR3 is CASSESRSNEQFF. In DNA form, the CDR3 reads TGTGCCAGCAGTGAAAGTAGAAGCAATGAGCAGTTCTTC.

The table lists this clonotype with a few counts. This rearrangement joins TRBV28 to TRBJ1-4; 12 bases agree with TRBD1. J lost 7 bases, V lost 6 bases, and 9 bases had no gene match. Per germline, CDR1 MDHEN and CDR2 SYDVKM. The CDR3 spans 16 residues. The CDR3 bases are TGTGCCAGCAGACCGGGACAGGGGGCGGCAACTGAAAAACTGTTTTTT. Translation: CASRPGQGAATEKLFF. Supplemented by reference TRBV28 and TRBJ1-4, the full variable domain reads DVKVTQSSRYLVKRTGEKVFLECVQDMDHENMFWYRQDPGLGLRLIYFSYDVKMKEKGDIPEGYSVSREKKERFSLILESASTNQTSMYLCASRPGQGAATEKLFFGSGTQLSVL.

This clonotype came up a few times. The chain uses TRBV7-9 and TRBJ2-5; D is unclear. V lost 4 bases to trimming and J lost 2 bases, with 14 bases between them. The CDR3 covers 15 residues. Germline lookup yields CDR1 SEHNR and CDR2 FQNEAQ (reference sequence). This chain's CDR3 is CASSSDGRLQETQYF. The CDR3, as DNA: TGTGCCAGCAGCTCCGACGGACGCTTACAAGAGACCCAGTACTTC.

This clonotype has only a few counts. This chain connects TRBV6-5 to TRBJ2-1; tentatively, D is TRBD1 or TRBD2 (5 bases each). CDR1 MNHEY and CDR2 SVGAGI come from the germline V gene. V was trimmed by 2 bases and J by 0 bases, leaving 11 bases between them. The CDR3 is 16 residues long. The CDR3 sequence: CASSYHSGGSYNEQFF. In DNA, the CDR3 is TGTGCCAGCAGTTACCACTCTGGGGGCTCCTACAATGAGCAGTTCTTC.

The chain is built from TRBV4-3 and TRBJ2-4; D perhaps matches TRBD2 (5 bases). V was shortened by 0 bases and J by 2 bases, with 11 bases between the two germline ends. The V gene's germline CDR1 is LGHNA and CDR2 YSLEER. This CDR3 comprises 16 residues. In DNA, the CDR3 is TGCGCCAGCAGCCAAGAGGAGGCGTCTTCCAAAAACATTCAGTACTTC. Its translation: CASSQEEASSKNIQYF.

This clonotype was detected only a few times. The V and J genes are TRBV27 and TRBJ2-7; 11 bases map to TRBD1. This CDR3 is built from 14 residues. The V gene end was trimmed by 10 bases and the J gene end by 2 bases; junction bases not matched to a gene: 7. CDR1 MNHEY and CDR2 SMNVEV come from the germline V gene (reference sequence). The CDR3 DNA follows: TGTGCCACCCGAGGGGGACAGGGGGCCTACGAGCAGTACTTC. Translating it yields CATRGGQGAYEQYF.

A note on this clonotype: The junction departs from germline at one end; a sequencing error may be responsible. The chain recombines TRBV6-2 or TRBV6-3 with TRBJ2-7; no clear D gene. Per the germline V gene, CDR1 is MNHEY and CDR2 is SVGEGT. The CDR3 has 15 residues. CDR3 residues: CASGYSDQSSYEQYF. As DNA, the CDR3 is TGTGCCAGCGGTTACTCCGATCAATCTTCCTACGAGCAGTACTTC.